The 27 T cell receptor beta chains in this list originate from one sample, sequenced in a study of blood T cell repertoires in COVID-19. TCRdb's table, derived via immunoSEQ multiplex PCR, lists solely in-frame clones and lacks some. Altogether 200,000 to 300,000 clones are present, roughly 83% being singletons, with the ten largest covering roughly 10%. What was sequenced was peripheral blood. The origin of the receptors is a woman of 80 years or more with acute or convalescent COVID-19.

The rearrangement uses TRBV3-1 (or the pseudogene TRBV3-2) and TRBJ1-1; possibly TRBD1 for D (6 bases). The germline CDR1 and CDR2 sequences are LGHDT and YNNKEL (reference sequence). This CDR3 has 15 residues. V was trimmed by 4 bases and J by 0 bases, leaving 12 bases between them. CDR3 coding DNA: TGTGCCAGCAGCCCGGCCAGGGGCTTGAACACTGAAGCTTTCTTT. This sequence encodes CASSPARGLNTEAFF.

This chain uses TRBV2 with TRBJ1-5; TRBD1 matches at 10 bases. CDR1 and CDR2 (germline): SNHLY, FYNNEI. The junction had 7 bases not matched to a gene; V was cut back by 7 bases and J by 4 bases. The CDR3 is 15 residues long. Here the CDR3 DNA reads TGTGCCAGCACTAAGGGACAGGGGTTTAATCAGCCCCAGCATTTT. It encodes CASTKGQGFNQPQHF.

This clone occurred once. The CDR3 protein is CASSTRPGDSGVISYNEQFF. Here the CDR3 DNA reads TGCGCCAGCAGCACGCGCCCTGGGGACAGTGGGGTGATCTCCTACAATGAGCAGTTCTTC. The V call is TRBV5-1, the J call TRBJ2-1, with 7 bases aligning to TRBD1. Losses at the gene ends were 4 bases for V and 0 bases for J; bases not matched to a gene: 19. CDR3 length: 20 amino acids. The germline V gene encodes CDR1 SGHRS and CDR2 YFSETQ.

The CDR3 spells CASSSPDRVYGYTF. The CDR3 coding sequence is TGTGCCAGCAGCTCCCCCGACAGAGTCTATGGCTACACCTTC. The chain has TRBV7-3 and TRBJ1-2, with D perhaps matching TRBD1 (5 bases). The V and J ends lost 4 bases and 4 bases respectively, with 13 bases between them. The CDR3 extends over 14 amino acids. Germline values: CDR1 SGHTA, CDR2 FQGTGA.

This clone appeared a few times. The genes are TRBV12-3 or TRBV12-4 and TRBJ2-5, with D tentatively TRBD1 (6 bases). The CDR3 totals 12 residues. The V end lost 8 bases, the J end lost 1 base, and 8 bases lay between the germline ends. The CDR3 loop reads CASGQFQETQYF. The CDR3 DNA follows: TGTGCCAGCGGACAGTTCCAAGAGACCCAGTACTTC.

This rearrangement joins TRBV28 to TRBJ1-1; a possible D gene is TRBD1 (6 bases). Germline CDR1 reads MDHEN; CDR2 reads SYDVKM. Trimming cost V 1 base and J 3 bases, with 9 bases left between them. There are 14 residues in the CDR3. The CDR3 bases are TGTGCCAGCAGTTTATCTGCAGGGGACACTGAAGCTTTCTTT. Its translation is CASSLSAGDTEAFF.

The CDR3 coding sequence is TGTGCCAGCAGCCCCGGGACTCTCCAAGAGACCCAGTACTTC. Translated: CASSPGTLQETQYF. The gene calls are TRBV7-6 and TRBJ2-5, with TRBD2 as a possible D gene (6 bases). The germline V gene encodes CDR1 SGHVS and CDR2 FNYEAQ. The CDR3 length is 14 residues. The ends were cut back, 5 bases at V and 1 base at J, with 11 bases in the middle. Looking up the rest from reference TRBV7-6 and TRBJ2-5 gives the full variable domain: GAGVSQSPRYKVTKRGQDVALRCDPISGHVSLYWYRQALGQGPEFLTYFNYEAQQDKSGLPNDRFSAERPEGSISTLTIQRTEQRDSAMYRCASSPGTLQETQYFGPGTRLLVL.

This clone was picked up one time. The CDR3 coding sequence is TGTGCCAGCAGCTCTAGGGACAGCATAACTCCTATTGACTACGAGCAGTACTTC. Amino acids: CASSSRDSITPIDYEQYF. V usage is TRBV7-9 and J usage is TRBJ2-7; 7 bases agree with TRBD1. The CDR3 loop spans 18 amino acids. Germline V gene data show CDR1 as SEHNR and CDR2 as FQNEAQ (reference sequence). Losses at the gene ends were 4 bases for V and 3 bases for J; bases not matched to a gene: 18.

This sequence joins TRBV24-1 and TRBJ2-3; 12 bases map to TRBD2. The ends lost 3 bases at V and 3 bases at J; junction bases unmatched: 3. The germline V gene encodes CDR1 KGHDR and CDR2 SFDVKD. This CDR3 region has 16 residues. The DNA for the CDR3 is TGTGCCACCAGTGATCTGACTAGCGGGGGAACAGATACGCAGTATTTT. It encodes CATSDLTSGGTDTQYF.

The CDR3: CASRRPQTSGDTQYF. The CDR3 nucleotides are TGCGCCAGCCGACGGCCCCAGACTAGCGGAGATACGCAGTATTTT. The chain links TRBV10-2 to TRBJ2-3; TRBD2 matches at 9 bases. Germline CDR1 WSHSY, CDR2 SAAADI. J gave up 5 bases and V 8 bases, and 11 bases lay outside the gene matches. The CDR3 runs 15 residues.

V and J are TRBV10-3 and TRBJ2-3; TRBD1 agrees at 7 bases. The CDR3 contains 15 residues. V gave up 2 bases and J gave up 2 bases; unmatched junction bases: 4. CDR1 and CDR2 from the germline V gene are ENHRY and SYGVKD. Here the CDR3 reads CAISEEGAATDTQYF. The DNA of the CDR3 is TGTGCCATCAGTGAGGAGGGGGCAGCCACAGATACGCAGTATTTT.

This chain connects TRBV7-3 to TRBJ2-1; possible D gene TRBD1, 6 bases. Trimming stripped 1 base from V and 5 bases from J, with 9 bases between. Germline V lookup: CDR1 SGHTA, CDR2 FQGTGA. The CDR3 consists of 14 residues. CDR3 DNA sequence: TGTGCCAGCAGCTTAAGGGGGCGCAACAATGAGCAGTTCTTC. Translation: CASSLRGRNNEQFF.

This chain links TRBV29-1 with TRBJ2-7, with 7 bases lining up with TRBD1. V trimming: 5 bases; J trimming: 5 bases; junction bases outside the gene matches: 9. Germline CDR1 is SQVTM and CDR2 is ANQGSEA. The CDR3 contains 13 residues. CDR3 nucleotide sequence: TGCAGCGTTAAGAGACAGGGTGTTAACGAGCAGTACTTC. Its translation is CSVKRQGVNEQYF.

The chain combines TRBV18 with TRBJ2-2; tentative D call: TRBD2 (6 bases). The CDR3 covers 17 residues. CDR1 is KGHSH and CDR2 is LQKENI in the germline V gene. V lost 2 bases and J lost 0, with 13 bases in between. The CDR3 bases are TGTGCCAGCTCACCAAGAGGAGGGAGCTCGAACACCGGGGAGCTGTTTTTT. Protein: CASSPRGGSSNTGELFF.

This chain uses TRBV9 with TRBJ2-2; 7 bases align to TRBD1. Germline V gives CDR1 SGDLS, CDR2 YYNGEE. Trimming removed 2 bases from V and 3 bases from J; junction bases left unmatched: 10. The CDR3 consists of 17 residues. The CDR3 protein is CASSVSGTATYTGELFF. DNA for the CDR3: TGTGCCAGCAGCGTCTCCGGGACAGCTACTTACACCGGGGAGCTGTTTTTT.

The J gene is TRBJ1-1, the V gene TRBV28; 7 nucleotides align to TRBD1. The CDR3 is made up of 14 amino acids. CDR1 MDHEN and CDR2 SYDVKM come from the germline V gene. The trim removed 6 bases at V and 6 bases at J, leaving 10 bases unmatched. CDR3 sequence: CASSRAGTVAEAFF. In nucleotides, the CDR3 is TGTGCCAGCAGCCGGGCGGGGACAGTCGCTGAAGCTTTCTTT. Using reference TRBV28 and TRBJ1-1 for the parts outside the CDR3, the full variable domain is DVKVTQSSRYLVKRTGEKVFLECVQDMDHENMFWYRQDPGLGLRLIYFSYDVKMKEKGDIPEGYSVSREKKERFSLILESASTNQTSMYLCASSRAGTVAEAFFGQGTRLTVV.

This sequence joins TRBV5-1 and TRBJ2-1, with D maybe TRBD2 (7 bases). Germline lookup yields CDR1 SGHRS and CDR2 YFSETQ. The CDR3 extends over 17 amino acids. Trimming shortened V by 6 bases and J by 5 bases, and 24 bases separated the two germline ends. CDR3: CASKEGGLGGLNNEQFF. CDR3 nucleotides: TGCGCCAGCAAGGAGGGGGGGCTGGGAGGATTGAACAATGAGCAGTTCTTC.

DNA for the CDR3: TGTGCCAGCATTCTTGACCCGGGGGCCAAAAACATTCAGTACTTC. This sequence encodes CASILDPGAKNIQYF. The J gene is TRBJ2-4, the V gene TRBV2, with TRBD2 as a possible D gene (5 bases). The germline V gene has CDR1 SNHLY and CDR2 FYNNEI. V shed 7 bases and J shed 1 base, with 14 bases lying between them. The CDR3 has 15 amino acids.

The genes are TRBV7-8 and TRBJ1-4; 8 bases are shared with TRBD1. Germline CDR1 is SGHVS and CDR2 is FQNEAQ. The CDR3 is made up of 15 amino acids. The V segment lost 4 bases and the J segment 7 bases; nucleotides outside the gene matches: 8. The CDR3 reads CASSSDRASGEKLFF. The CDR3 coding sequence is TGTGCCAGCAGCTCGGACAGGGCGAGTGGTGAAAAACTGTTTTTT.

The CDR3 nucleotides are TGTGCCAGCAGCCCACGAGCCGGGACTAGCGGATCCTACGAGCAGTACTTC. This encodes CASSPRAGTSGSYEQYF. The rearrangement uses TRBV5-4 and TRBJ2-7; TRBD2 matches 11 bases. The CDR3 totals 17 residues. Looked up from germline, CDR1 is SGHNT and CDR2 is YYREEE (reference sequence). V lost 4 bases and J lost 1; bases outside the gene matches: 10. The entire variable domain, with the rest obtained from reference TRBV5-4 and TRBJ2-7, is as follows: ETGVTQSPTHLIKTRGQQVTLRCSSQSGHNTVSWYQQALGQGPQFIFQYYREEENGRGNFPPRFSGLQFPNYSSELNVNALELDDSALYLCASSPRAGTSGSYEQYFGPGTRLTVT.

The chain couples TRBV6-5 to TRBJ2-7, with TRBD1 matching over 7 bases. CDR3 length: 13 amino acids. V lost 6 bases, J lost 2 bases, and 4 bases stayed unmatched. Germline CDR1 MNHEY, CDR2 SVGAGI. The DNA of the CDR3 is TGTGCCAGCAGACAGGGGTCCCCCTACGAGCAGTACTTC. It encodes CASRQGSPYEQYF.

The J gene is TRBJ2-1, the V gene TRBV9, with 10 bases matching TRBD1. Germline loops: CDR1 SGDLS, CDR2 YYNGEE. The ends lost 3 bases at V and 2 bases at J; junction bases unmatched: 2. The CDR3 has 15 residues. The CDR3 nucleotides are TGTGCCAGCAGCGACGGACAGGGGGCCTACAATGAGCAGTTCTTC. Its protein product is CASSDGQGAYNEQFF.

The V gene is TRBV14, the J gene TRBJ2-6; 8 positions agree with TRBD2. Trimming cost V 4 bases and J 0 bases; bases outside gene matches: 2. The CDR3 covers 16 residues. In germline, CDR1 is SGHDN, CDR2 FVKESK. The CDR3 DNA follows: TGTGCCAGCAGCCCTAGCGGGTACTCTGGGGCCAACGTCCTGACTTTC. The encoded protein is CASSPSGYSGANVLTF.

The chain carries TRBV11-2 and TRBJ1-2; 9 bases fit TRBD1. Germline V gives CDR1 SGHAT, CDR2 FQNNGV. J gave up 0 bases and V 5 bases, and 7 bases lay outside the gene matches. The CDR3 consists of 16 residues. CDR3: CASSMDRGFPNYGYTF. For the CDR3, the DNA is TGTGCCAGCAGCATGGACAGGGGATTCCCTAACTATGGCTACACCTTC.

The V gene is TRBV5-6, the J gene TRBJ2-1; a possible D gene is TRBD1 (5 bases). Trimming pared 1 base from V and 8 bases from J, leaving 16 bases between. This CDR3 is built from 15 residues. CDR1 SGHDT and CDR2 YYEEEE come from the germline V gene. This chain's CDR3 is CASSLSSVQGDEQFF. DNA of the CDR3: TGTGCCAGCAGCTTGTCCTCCGTCCAGGGCGATGAGCAGTTCTTC.

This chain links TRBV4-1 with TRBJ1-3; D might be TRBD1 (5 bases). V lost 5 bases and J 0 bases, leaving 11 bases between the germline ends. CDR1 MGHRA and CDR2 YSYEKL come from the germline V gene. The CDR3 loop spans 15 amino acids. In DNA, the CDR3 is TGCGCCAGCAGCGCGGGACGGATCTCTGGAAACACCATATATTTT. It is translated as CASSAGRISGNTIYF.

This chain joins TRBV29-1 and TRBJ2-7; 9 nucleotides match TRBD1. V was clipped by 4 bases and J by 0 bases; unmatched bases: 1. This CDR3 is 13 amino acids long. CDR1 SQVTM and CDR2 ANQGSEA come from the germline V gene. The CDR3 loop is CSVAGQGSYEQYF. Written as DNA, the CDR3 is TGCAGCGTTGCGGGACAGGGCTCCTACGAGCAGTACTTC.